This T cell receptor (beta chain) was sequenced during a study of blood T cell repertoires in COVID-19. Assignment of participants to cohorts was predicated upon participant-reported clinical history. Trimming took 0 bases from V and 0 from J, leaving 11 bases between them. Per the germline V gene, CDR1 is KGHSY and CDR2 is FQNENV. This CDR3 has 16 amino acids. Repertoires were generated with immunoSEQ multiplex PCR, while TCRdb's copy carries only in-frame clones and drops some. The sample carries fewer than 350,000 clones, around 90% recorded once. The TCR comes from a man aged 55 to 70 who had recovered from COVID-19. V gene TRBV16 combines with J gene TRBJ1-2; D is undetermined. The material sequenced was PBMCs or T cells enriched from blood (not recorded which). The CDR3 DNA follows: TGTGCCAGCAGCCAATCGAGGCACAACCCTAACTATGGCTACACCTTC. Its translation: CASSQSRHNPNYGYTF. Filled out from reference TRBV16 and TRBJ1-2, the complete variable domain reads GEEVAQTPKHLVRGEGQKAKLYCAPIKGHSYVFWYQQVLKNEFKFLISFQNENVFDETGMPKERFSAKCLPNSPCSLEIQATKLEDSAVYFCASSQSRHNPNYGYTFGSGTRLTVV.